The clone carrying this T cell receptor (beta chain) was detected many times. Its target is not known. The sample comes from a study of T cell repertoires in cytomegalovirus infection. Study as a whole: Well-studied HLA-B-restricted epitopes and recently identified HLA-C-restricted epitopes of CMV were both used in the study.

Study-level results: HLA-C-restricted, CMV-specific TCR beta clonotypes were dominant ex vivo.

Looked up from germline, CDR1 is SEHNR and CDR2 is FQNEAQ (reference sequence). This CDR3 contains 13 residues. V was cut by 5 bases and J by 3 bases, with 11 bases left in between. TCRdb reanalysed the reads using MiXCR and keeps one entry per CDR3 protein. In the table there are about a million distinct CDR3 sequences, approximately 33% of which are singletons. This TCR derives from a human donor in good health (CMV status not recorded). Some clones in this sample may be carry-over from other donors' samples. V is TRBV7-9 and J is TRBJ2-7; possible D gene TRBD1, 6 bases. The sequenced sample was cultured CD8+ T cells from PBMCs, obtained from culture after CMV antigen stimulation. CDR3 coding DNA: TGTGCCAGCAGCAAGGACAGCCACTACGAGCAGTACGTC. Translation: CASSKDSHYEQYV.